This passage covers 31 T cell receptor beta chains from one sample sequenced in a study of persistence of HIV-infected CD4 T cells. Overlapping HIV-1 Gag 15-mer peptides at approximately 0.91 ug per peptide per mL were used. CD40L/CD69 double-negative CD45RO-high memory CD4+ T cells were collected. Antigen specificity for these receptors is unknown. Sequencing used immunoSEQ version 4 in survey mode. Sequencing used immunoSEQ multiplex PCR; TCRdb keeps in-frame clones, though not all of them. The sample has about 40,000 clones, more than 75% seen once. Sample: CD4+ T cells sorted from PBMCs after roughly 19-hour stimulation, taken from a patient who received antiretroviral therapy. These receptors were collected from an adult man with HIV who was CMV-seropositive.

This chain links TRBV18 with TRBJ1-6; D call uncertain. Germline CDR1 is KGHSH and CDR2 is LQKENI. V lost 2 bases and J lost 5, with 16 bases in between. The CDR3 runs 17 residues. The CDR3 DNA reads as TGTGCCAGCTCACCATACCGCGGGGAAATAGATAATTCACCCCTCCACTTT. This encodes CASSPYRGEIDNSPLHF.

The gene calls are TRBV3-1 (or the pseudogene TRBV3-2) and TRBJ1-5; D gene uncertain. This CDR3 is built from 12 residues. Germline assignment: CDR1 LGHDT and CDR2 YNNKEL (reference sequence). V was clipped by 4 bases and J by 4 bases, with 5 bases between them. CDR3 in DNA: TGTGCCAGCAGCCTCAGGAATCAGCCCCAGCATTTT. Residues: CASSLRNQPQHF.

This clone was observed once. V gene TRBV3-1 (or the pseudogene TRBV3-2) combines with J gene TRBJ2-3; possible D gene TRBD1, 5 bases. The germline V gene encodes CDR1 LGHDT and CDR2 YNNKEL (reference sequence). V was trimmed by 4 bases and J by 4 bases, leaving 9 bases between them. The CDR3 length is 13 residues. The CDR3 loop is CASSLLGADTQYF. The CDR3 nucleotides read TGTGCCAGCAGCCTTCTAGGGGCAGATACGCAGTATTTT.

V and J are TRBV7-9 and TRBJ2-2; D unresolved. The germline V gene has CDR1 SEHNR and CDR2 FQNEAQ (reference sequence). Trimming removed 3 bases at V and 2 bases at J, with 7 bases between. This CDR3 has 14 residues. CDR3 amino acids: CASSFGGNTGELFF. In DNA form, the CDR3 reads TGTGCCAGCAGCTTTGGTGGAAACACCGGGGAGCTGTTTTTT.

CDR3 loop: CSASGGRVSYNEQFF. The CDR3 DNA reads TGCAGTGCTAGTGGGGGGAGGGTTTCCTACAATGAGCAGTTCTTC. The chain carries TRBV20-1 and TRBJ2-1; 7 nucleotides align to TRBD2. Germline lookup yields CDR1 DFQATT and CDR2 SNEGSKA (reference sequence). Trimming removed 3 bases from V and 1 base from J; junction bases left unmatched: 6. The CDR3 contains 15 residues.

The chain combines TRBV7-2 with TRBJ2-1; unclear D gene. This CDR3 has 13 residues. Trimming left V 1 base short and J 10 bases short, with 11 bases between. The germline gives CDR1 SGHTA, CDR2 FQGNSA. In nucleotides, the CDR3 is TGTGCCAGCAGCTTAGGCTGGGGAAACGAGCAGTTCTTC. This encodes CASSLGWGNEQFF.

The chain joins TRBV4-1 to TRBJ2-7, with TRBD1 matching 7 bases. Germline V gives CDR1 MGHRA, CDR2 YSYEKL. The CDR3 spans 15 residues. The V segment lost 3 bases and the J segment 3 bases; nucleotides outside the gene matches: 8. As DNA, the CDR3 is TGCGCCAGCAGCCAGACGACAGGGAGCCTCTACGAGCAGTACTTC. This gives the protein CASSQTTGSLYEQYF.

The CDR3 loop reads CASSQDRQGRMNTEAFF. CDR3 nucleotide sequence: TGTGCCAGCAGCCAAGATAGGCAGGGACGGATGAACACTGAAGCTTTCTTT. The J gene is TRBJ1-1, the V gene TRBV3-1 (or the pseudogene TRBV3-2), with D possibly being TRBD1 (5 bases). Per germline, CDR1 LGHDT and CDR2 YNNKEL (reference sequence). This CDR3 comprises 17 residues. With 0 bases removed from V and 0 bases from J, the gap between germline ends came to 14 bases.

The gene calls are TRBV5-5 and TRBJ1-2, with TRBD1 identical over 8 bases. The ends lost 1 base at V and 1 base at J; junction bases unmatched: 9. CDR3 size: 17 residues. Germline V CDR1 and CDR2: SGHKS, YYEKEE (reference sequence). The CDR3 nucleotides read TGTGCCAGCAGCTTGCCAGGGGGCCATAATATTAACTATGGCTACACCTTC. This encodes CASSLPGGHNINYGYTF.

The J gene is TRBJ1-2, the V gene TRBV29-1, with TRBD1 as a possible D gene (5 bases). There are 12 residues in the CDR3. Germline V gene lookup returns CDR1 SQVTM and CDR2 ANQGSEA. The V end was cut by 3 bases, the J end by 8 bases, with 13 bases between. The CDR3 bases are TGCAGCGTTGATCGGGGCGCGGAGGGCTACACCTTC. It translates to CSVDRGAEGYTF.

J is TRBJ1-1 and V is TRBV7-3; D possibly corresponds to TRBD1 (5 bases). The CDR3 contains 15 residues. Germline V gene data show CDR1 as SGHTA and CDR2 as FQGTGA. V was clipped by 5 bases and J by 1 base, with 14 bases between them. The CDR3 bases are TGTGCCAGCAGCCCATACCAGGGCCCGAACACTGAAGCTTTCTTT. It codes for CASSPYQGPNTEAFF.

This chain connects TRBV7-6 to TRBJ1-1; a weak D match, TRBD1 (5 bases). Trimming removed 5 bases at V and 7 bases at J, with 14 bases between. This CDR3 has 13 amino acids. Per the germline V gene, CDR1 is SGHVS and CDR2 is FNYEAQ. The CDR3 bases are TGTGCCAGCAGCCAGACCTCCGGGGGTGAAGCTTTCTTT. Protein sequence: CASSQTSGGEAFF.

This clone appeared a single time. The rearrangement joins TRBV7-9 to TRBJ1-2, with TRBD1 identical over 7 bases. The V and J ends lost 1 base and 7 bases, in that order; junction bases with no gene match: 6. The CDR3 loop spans 14 amino acids. Germline assignment: CDR1 SEHNR and CDR2 FQNEAQ (reference sequence). Here the CDR3 reads CASSLERTGSGYTF. Written as DNA, the CDR3 is TGTGCCAGCAGCTTAGAAAGGACAGGTAGTGGCTACACCTTC.

This clone was found a few times. This rearrangement joins TRBV6-5 to TRBJ1-1; D possibly corresponds to TRBD1 (5 bases). There are 12 residues in the CDR3. Germline CDR1 and CDR2: MNHEY and SVGAGI. The V and J ends lost 10 bases and 1 base respectively, with 10 bases between them. The CDR3 sequence: CATGTANTEAFF. CDR3 DNA sequence: TGTGCCACCGGGACGGCGAACACTGAAGCTTTCTTT.

The V call is TRBV24-1, the J call TRBJ2-2, with a tentative D call TRBD2 (5 bases). Germline V gene lookup returns CDR1 KGHDR and CDR2 SFDVKD. The V gene lost 8 bases and the J gene lost 2 bases, with 14 bases spanning the gap. The CDR3 totals 15 residues. CDR3 bases: TGTGCCACCATGAGTGATCGGGGAAACACCGGGGAGCTGTTTTTT. It encodes CATMSDRGNTGELFF.

V is TRBV7-8 and J is TRBJ1-6; D remains unclear. V was trimmed by 1 base and J by 7 bases, leaving 5 bases between them. Germline loops: CDR1 SGHVS, CDR2 FQNEAQ. The CDR3 is 13 residues long. The CDR3: CASSLVKNSPLHF. The CDR3, as DNA: TGTGCCAGCAGCTTAGTGAAGAATTCACCCCTCCACTTT. The complete variable domain, with remaining parts taken from reference TRBV7-8 and TRBJ1-6, reads GAGVSQSPRYKVAKRGQDVALRCDPISGHVSLFWYQQALGQGPEFLTYFQNEAQLDKSGLPSDRFFAERPEGSVSTLKIQRTQQEDSAVYLCASSLVKNSPLHFGNGTRLTVT.

The chain joins TRBV6-2 or TRBV6-3 to TRBJ1-4; D call uncertain. The CDR3 extends over 15 amino acids. The germline gives CDR1 MNHEY, CDR2 SVGEGT. Trimming pared 2 bases from V and 5 bases from J, leaving 12 bases between. The CDR3 region has the DNA TGTGCCAGCAGTTACCGCGCAGTCATCAATGAAAAACTGTTTTTT. This translates into CASSYRAVINEKLFF.

CDR3: CASRNQLYGYTF. The CDR3 DNA follows: TGTGCCAGCAGGAATCAACTCTATGGCTACACCTTC. This rearrangement joins TRBV25-1 to TRBJ1-2; D gene ambiguous. The CDR3 runs to 12 residues. V gave up 6 bases and J gave up 4 bases, with 9 bases separating them. The germline CDR1 and CDR2 sequences are MGHDK and SYGVNS.

The rearrangement joins TRBV2 to TRBJ1-5, with TRBD1 matching over 7 bases. With V trimmed by 5 bases and J by 0 bases, 4 bases remained unmatched. Looked up from germline, CDR1 is SNHLY and CDR2 is FYNNEI. This CDR3 region has 15 residues. For the CDR3, the DNA is TGTGCCAGCAGTCCCACAGGGGTTAGCAATCAGCCCCAGCATTTT. Translation gives CASSPTGVSNQPQHF.

The chain links TRBV27 to TRBJ2-7, with TRBD2 matching 12 bases. CDR1 and CDR2 (germline): MNHEY, SMNVEV (reference sequence). V lost 4 bases and J lost 4; bases outside the gene matches: 5. CDR3 size: 15 residues. Here the CDR3 DNA reads TGTGCCAGCAGTTCGGGACTAGCGGGCGGGTACGAGCAGTACTTC. Protein product: CASSSGLAGGYEQYF.

The rearrangement joins TRBV10-2 to TRBJ2-7, with 8 positions matching TRBD1. The CDR3 has 14 residues. With V trimmed by 5 bases and J by 2 bases, 5 bases remained unmatched. The germline V gene has CDR1 WSHSY and CDR2 SAAADI. The CDR3 DNA follows: TGCGCCAGCAGTCCAGACAGGGGAGCCTACGAGCAGTACTTC. This gives the protein CASSPDRGAYEQYF.

This clone appeared a single time. This CDR3 reads CASSLGTGGTEAFF. The CDR3 nucleotides read TGCGCCAGCAGCTTGGGGACAGGAGGCACTGAAGCTTTCTTT. The genes are TRBV5-1 and TRBJ1-1, with 7 bases fitting TRBD1. Germline assignment: CDR1 SGHRS and CDR2 YFSETQ. Unmatched junction bases numbered 3, after V lost 0 bases and J lost 4 bases. The CDR3 contains 14 residues.

The chain carries TRBV2 and TRBJ1-5; 8 bases agree with TRBD1. V was pared by 7 bases and J by 6 bases, with 11 bases of the junction left unmatched. Germline CDR1 is SNHLY and CDR2 is FYNNEI. This CDR3 has 15 residues. CDR3 amino acids: CASTRGQGTSQPQHF. CDR3 in DNA: TGTGCCAGCACCCGCGGACAGGGAACGAGTCAGCCCCAGCATTTT.

This sequence joins TRBV5-1 and TRBJ1-1, with unresolved D. Per germline, CDR1 SGHRS and CDR2 YFSETQ. The V end lost 5 bases, the J end lost 1 base, and 36 bases lay between the germline ends. The CDR3 loop spans 22 amino acids. Written as DNA, the CDR3 is TGCGCCAGCAGGACTGTGGAGTCAGTCATGAAAACGGACTTACTTGGGAACACTGAAGCTTTCTTT. Translating gives CASRTVESVMKTDLLGNTEAFF.

This clone was seen just once. The gene calls are TRBV9 and TRBJ2-6; the D gene is possibly TRBD1 (7 bases). The CDR3 has 17 amino acids. Trimming took 1 base from V and 0 from J, leaving 11 bases between them. Looked up from germline, CDR1 is SGDLS and CDR2 is YYNGEE. This CDR3 is CASSVSQGGSGANVLTF. The CDR3 region has the DNA TGTGCCAGCAGCGTAAGCCAGGGGGGCTCTGGGGCCAACGTCCTGACTTTC.

The sample holds a few counts of this clone. The chain employs TRBV7-2 and TRBJ2-7; TRBD2 agrees at 8 bases. The V and J ends lost 1 base and 1 base, in that order; junction bases with no gene match: 9. This CDR3 is built from 17 residues. Germline CDR1 and CDR2: SGHTA and FQGNSA. Here the CDR3 reads CASSLGLAGLLSYEQYF. CDR3 bases: TGTGCCAGCAGCTTAGGCCTAGCGGGTCTTTTATCCTACGAGCAGTACTTC.

The rearrangement uses TRBV19 and TRBJ2-1; TRBD1 matches 12 bases. Germline V gene data show CDR1 as LNHDA and CDR2 as SQIVND (reference sequence). The V and J ends lost 2 bases and 7 bases, in that order; junction bases with no gene match: 6. The CDR3 has 16 residues. The CDR3 reads CASSIMGQGAINEQFF. The CDR3 DNA follows: TGTGCCAGTAGTATAATGGGACAGGGGGCGATAAATGAGCAGTTCTTC. The variable domain in full, with the rest retrieved from reference TRBV19 and TRBJ2-1, is DGGITQSPKYLFRKEGQNVTLSCEQNLNHDAMYWYRQDPGQGLRLIYYSQIVNDFQKGDIAEGYSVSREKKESFPLTVTSAQKNPTAFYLCASSIMGQGAINEQFFGPGTRLTVL.

This chain connects TRBV28 to TRBJ1-5, with TRBD1 as a possible D gene (5 bases). Germline assignment: CDR1 MDHEN and CDR2 SYDVKM. Trimming shortened V by 7 bases and J by 1 base, and 14 bases separated the two germline ends. The CDR3 has 15 residues. The CDR3 DNA reads as TGTGCCAGCACCCTAAGGGGCCTGAGCAATCAGCCCCAGCATTTT. This codes for CASTLRGLSNQPQHF.

The V call is TRBV6-4, the J call TRBJ1-2; D unclear. Trimming pared 6 bases from V and 1 base from J, leaving 6 bases between. The CDR3 is made up of 12 amino acids. CDR1 MRHNA and CDR2 SNTAGT come from the germline V gene. DNA for the CDR3: TGTGCCAGCAGGGCGAATAACTATGGCTACACCTTC. Translation gives CASRANNYGYTF.

CDR3 bases: TGTGCCAGCAGCGTAGGGCCAGGGGGGAAGAGTGGCTACACCTTC. This encodes CASSVGPGGKSGYTF. The chain joins TRBV9 to TRBJ1-2; TRBD1 agrees at 7 bases. The ends lost 0 bases at V and 7 bases at J; junction bases unmatched: 9. The CDR3 length is 15 residues. Germline V gene data show CDR1 as SGDLS and CDR2 as YYNGEE.

This clone was seen only once. The chain joins TRBV3-1 (or the pseudogene TRBV3-2) to TRBJ1-1; 7 nucleotides match TRBD1. V shed 4 bases and J 1 base; nucleotides not matched to a gene: 9. From germline, CDR1 is LGHDT and CDR2 YNNKEL (reference sequence). CDR3 size: 16 residues. Here the CDR3 DNA reads TGTGCCAGCAGCCGCCAAGCTCGGGACAGGAACACTGAAGCTTTCTTT. This sequence encodes CASSRQARDRNTEAFF.